Each of the 29 T cell receptor beta chains below was sequenced from the same sample in a study of T cells after yellow fever vaccination (dated by TCRdb to between 2018 and 2021). The library was made by 5' RACE. Sequencing took place on an Illumina NovaSeq 6000. The public reads were run again by TCRdb, first through fastp at Q25 and then through MiXCR, and only productive beta chains were kept. For every CDR3 protein sequence, its rows merge into one entry that carries the most common genes and DNA. For this sample the table gives some 320,000 distinct CDR3 sequences, of which approximately 4% were detected only once. 20% to 25% of the sample belongs to the ten largest clones. According to the study, the label for this sample's treatment or condition signals: live attenuated yellow fever vaccine strain. The sample here was PBMCs, taken 5 days after the yellow fever booster vaccination. The receptors originated from a man between 18 and 35 years old who received the YFV17D yellow fever vaccine.

In its sample, this clonotype was seen a few times. The chain links TRBV7-2 to TRBJ2-7; TRBD2 agrees at 11 bases. This CDR3 comprises 15 residues. Germline assignment: CDR1 SGHTA and CDR2 FQGNSA. The trim removed 5 bases at V and 6 bases at J, leaving 9 bases unmatched. The DNA of the CDR3 is TGTGCCAGCAGCCCGGGACTAGCGGAAGCCCTCGAGCAGTACTTC. Translation gives CASSPGLAEALEQYF.

This clonotype was observed a few times. The CDR3 is CASSQGGTGRNIQYF. The CDR3 region has the DNA TGCGCCAGCAGCCAAGGTGGGACTGGAAGAAACATTCAGTACTTC. The J gene is TRBJ2-4, the V gene TRBV4-1; tentatively, D is TRBD2 (6 bases). CDR3 length equals 15 residues. Trimming took 1 base from V and 6 from J, leaving 13 bases between them. From germline, CDR1 is MGHRA and CDR2 YSYEKL.

The CDR3 sequence is CASSGSQTSTDTQYF. CDR3 nucleotide sequence: TGTGCCAGCAGTGGATCCCAGACTAGCACAGATACGCAGTATTTT. The chain joins TRBV28 to TRBJ2-3; D not resolved. Germline CDR1 reads MDHEN; CDR2 reads SYDVKM. There are 15 residues in the CDR3. Trimming shortened V by 5 bases and J by 0 bases, and 12 bases separated the two germline ends.

This clonotype occurred many times. V usage is TRBV27 and J usage is TRBJ2-1; D is tentatively TRBD1 or TRBD2 (5 bases each). Looked up from germline, CDR1 is MNHEY and CDR2 is SMNVEV (reference sequence). V lost 2 bases to trimming and J lost 6 bases, with 8 bases between them. This CDR3 spans 13 amino acids. CDR3 bases: TGTGCCAGCAGTTTAGCCGGGACCAATGAGCAGTTCTTC. Its protein product is CASSLAGTNEQFF.

Here the CDR3 reads CASSLLGQGVEDTQYF. CDR3 coding DNA: TGTGCCAGCAGCTTGTTGGGGCAGGGGGTGGAAGATACGCAGTATTTT. This chain connects TRBV5-6 to TRBJ2-3; 7 nucleotides align to TRBD1. The germline gives CDR1 SGHDT, CDR2 YYEEEE. The CDR3 consists of 16 residues. The trim removed 1 base at V and 5 bases at J, leaving 10 bases unmatched.

The chain recombines TRBV29-1 with TRBJ2-6, with 12 bases identical to TRBD1. Germline V lookup: CDR1 SQVTM, CDR2 ANQGSEA. V lost 4 bases to trimming and J lost 4 bases; unmatched junction nucleotides: 2. The CDR3 is 15 residues long. The CDR3 region has the DNA TGCAGCGTTGGGGGACAGGGGGCCGGGGCCAACGTCCTGACTTTC. Amino acid sequence: CSVGGQGAGANVLTF.

The sample holds a few counts of this clonotype. The chain joins TRBV2 to TRBJ2-7; tentatively, D is TRBD2 (7 bases). The ends were cut back, 8 bases at V and 6 bases at J, with 17 bases in the middle. The CDR3 is 13 residues long. Germline CDR1 SNHLY, CDR2 FYNNEI. In DNA form, the CDR3 reads TGTGCCAGCGGTCCAACAGGGAGGGGCGAGCAGTACGTC. Its translation is CASGPTGRGEQYV.

This rearrangement joins TRBV25-1 to TRBJ2-7, with TRBD1 matching 9 bases. The CDR3 is 14 amino acids. Trimming removed 7 bases from V and 5 bases from J; junction bases left unmatched: 9. Germline CDR1 and CDR2: MGHDK and SYGVNS. CDR3 sequence: CASTTRDREDEQYF. The CDR3 nucleotides read TGTGCCAGCACCACCAGGGACAGGGAAGACGAGCAGTACTTC.

This clonotype was recorded many times. The V call is TRBV5-1, the J call TRBJ1-1; D perhaps matches TRBD1 (5 bases). V was clipped by 0 bases and J by 11 bases, with 11 bases between them. The germline V gene encodes CDR1 SGHRS and CDR2 YFSETQ. The CDR3 is 12 amino acids. DNA for the CDR3: TGCGCCAGCAGCTTGGAAAGAGGGACCGCTTTCTTT. Translated: CASSLERGTAFF. The full variable domain, its missing parts supplied by reference TRBV5-1 and TRBJ1-1, is KAGVTQTPRYLIKTRGQQVTLSCSPISGHRSVSWYQQTPGQGLQFLFEYFSETQRNKGNFPGRFSGRQFSNSRSEMNVSTLELGDSALYLCASSLERGTAFFGQGTRLTVV.

Many counts were recorded for this clonotype. The V and J genes are TRBV11-2 and TRBJ1-2; D uncertain. Trimming removed 1 base at V and 5 bases at J, with 8 bases between. The CDR3 sequence is 13 residues long. Germline V gives CDR1 SGHAT, CDR2 FQNNGV. The CDR3 sequence is CASSLGIRYGYTF. The CDR3 DNA is TGTGCCAGCAGCTTAGGCATTAGGTATGGCTACACCTTC. Full variable domain (remainder filled in from reference TRBV11-2 and TRBJ1-2): EAGVAQSPRYKIIEKRQSVAFWCNPISGHATLYWYQQILGQGPKLLIQFQNNGVVDDSQLPKDRFSAERLKGVDSTLKIQPAKLEDSAVYLCASSLGIRYGYTFGSGTRLTVV.

This clonotype was seen ten or more times. The genes are TRBV7-2 and TRBJ2-3; D call uncertain. CDR1 is SGHTA, CDR2 FQGNSA, per germline. The V end lost 5 bases, the J end lost 4 bases, and 10 bases lay between the germline ends. This CDR3 is built from 13 residues. CDR3 DNA sequence: TGTGCCAGCAGCACCTATCTCTCAGATACGCAGTATTTT. This sequence encodes CASSTYLSDTQYF.

This clonotype showed up many times. The chain recombines TRBV5-1 with TRBJ2-5; 8 bases map to TRBD2. CDR1 is SGHRS, CDR2 YFSETQ, per germline. With 1 base clipped from V and 3 bases from J, the junction kept 2 bases outside the gene matches. The CDR3 spans 14 residues. CDR3 DNA: TGCGCCAGCAGCTTGTCCGGGGGGGAAGAGACCCAGTACTTC. Residues: CASSLSGGEETQYF.

The chain employs TRBV20-1 and TRBJ1-6; D gene uncertain. Trimming cost V 0 bases and J 1 base, with 10 bases left between them. The CDR3 contains 16 residues. CDR1 and CDR2 (germline): DFQATT, SNEGSKA (reference sequence). The CDR3 DNA reads TGCAGTGCTAGAGATCGGGCGAGGTCCTATAATTCACCCCTCCACTTT. Residues: CSARDRARSYNSPLHF.

This clonotype was picked up many times. The chain's CDR3 is CASSFKEGVGETQYF. CDR3 DNA: TGTGCCAGCAGTTTCAAAGAGGGCGTGGGAGAGACCCAGTACTTC. This chain uses TRBV12-3 or TRBV12-4 with TRBJ2-5; D is perhaps TRBD2 (5 bases). The ends were cut back, 3 bases at V and 4 bases at J, with 15 bases in the middle. The CDR3 spans 15 residues.

In this sample, this clonotype turned up a few times. The chain joins TRBV7-3 to TRBJ2-7, with TRBD1 matching 9 bases. With V trimmed by 5 bases and J by 3 bases, 2 bases remained unmatched. This CDR3 spans 13 amino acids. The germline CDR1 and CDR2 sequences are SGHTA and FQGTGA. The chain's CDR3 is CASSNRGLYEQYF. CDR3 DNA: TGTGCCAGCAGCAACAGGGGGCTCTACGAGCAGTACTTC.

The V and J genes are TRBV2 and TRBJ2-3; D not certain. Trimming stripped 6 bases from V and 4 bases from J, with 11 bases between. This CDR3 spans 13 amino acids. The V gene's germline CDR1 is SNHLY and CDR2 FYNNEI. CDR3 DNA: TGTGCCAGCAGCTTACGACCACCAGATACGCAGTATTTT. Protein: CASSLRPPDTQYF.

This clonotype was seen more than once but under ten times. This rearrangement joins TRBV14 to TRBJ1-5, with D hard to call. The V gene lost 2 bases and the J gene lost 4 bases, with 9 bases spanning the gap. The CDR3 covers 14 residues. Looked up from germline, CDR1 is SGHDN and CDR2 is FVKESK. The CDR3 reads CASSQFAGNQPQHF. For the CDR3, the DNA is TGTGCCAGCAGCCAATTTGCAGGAAATCAGCCCCAGCATTTT.

This chain joins TRBV24-1 and TRBJ2-1; 9 bases line up with TRBD1. The CDR3 is 13 residues long. Germline lookup yields CDR1 KGHDR and CDR2 SFDVKD. Germline trimming cut 2 bases from V and 13 bases from J; bases unmatched to any gene: 5. CDR3 amino acids: CATSDYTGGVQFF. Written as DNA, the CDR3 is TGTGCCACCAGTGATTATACAGGGGGCGTACAGTTCTTC.

At least ten counts were recorded for this clonotype. Written as DNA, the CDR3 is TGTGCCAGCAGCTTGGTCGGGCTGGAAGAGACCCAGTACTTC. It codes for CASSLVGLEETQYF. The chain employs TRBV7-9 and TRBJ2-5; D is undetermined. The germline V gene has CDR1 SEHNR and CDR2 FQNEAQ (reference sequence). Trimming shortened V by 3 bases and J by 3 bases, and 11 bases separated the two germline ends. The CDR3 loop spans 14 amino acids. The full variable domain, its missing parts supplied by reference TRBV7-9 and TRBJ2-5, is DTGVSQNPRHKITKRGQNVTFRCDPISEHNRLYWYRQTLGQGPEFLTYFQNEAQLEKSRLLSDRFSAERPKGSFSTLEIQRTEQGDSAMYLCASSLVGLEETQYFGPGTRLLVL.

The chain uses TRBV28 and TRBJ2-4; 8 bases agree with TRBD1. Unmatched junction bases numbered 6, after V lost 5 bases and J lost 6 bases. Per the germline V gene, CDR1 is MDHEN and CDR2 is SYDVKM. The CDR3 is 14 residues long. The CDR3, as DNA: TGTGCCAGCAGTCTCAGGGGGCTCGGAAACATTCAGTACTTC. Translated, it gives CASSLRGLGNIQYF.

This clonotype was seen at least ten times. V gene TRBV30 combines with J gene TRBJ2-1; perhaps TRBD1 as D (7 bases). Trimming cost V 5 bases and J 3 bases, with 17 bases left between them. CDR3 length equals 15 residues. In germline, CDR1 is GTSNPN, CDR2 SVGIG (reference sequence). The CDR3 coding sequence is TGTGCCTGGCGGGACTGGGACAGCGACTACAATGAGCAGTTCTTC. Amino acid sequence: CAWRDWDSDYNEQFF.

In its sample, this clonotype was seen many times. J is TRBJ2-5 and V is TRBV4-2; 13 positions match TRBD2. V gave up 4 bases and J gave up 3 bases; unmatched junction bases: 2. The CDR3 consists of 15 residues. Per the germline V gene, CDR1 is LGHNA and CDR2 is YNFKEQ. The DNA of the CDR3 is TGTGCCAGCAGCCGCGGACTAGCGGGAGAAGAGACCCAGTACTTC. Residues: CASSRGLAGEETQYF.

The V call is TRBV19, the J call TRBJ2-1; 12 nucleotides align to TRBD2. The CDR3 runs to 15 residues. Trimming took 6 bases from V and 5 from J; bases not matched to a gene: 5. Per germline, CDR1 LNHDA and CDR2 SQIVND (reference sequence). The CDR3, as DNA: TGTGCCAGTAGGACTACTAGCGGGGGGAACAATGAGCAGTTCTTC. This sequence encodes CASRTTSGGNNEQFF.

The chain recombines TRBV5-6 with TRBJ1-4; TRBD1 agrees at 8 bases. This CDR3 contains 14 residues. The ends lost 0 bases at V and 7 bases at J; junction bases unmatched: 2. CDR1 and CDR2 (germline): SGHDT, YYEEEE. The CDR3 DNA reads as TGTGCCAGCAGCTTGGGGACAGGGCCTGAAAAACTGTTTTTT. Its protein product is CASSLGTGPEKLFF.

This clonotype showed up many times. The rearrangement links TRBV7-9 to TRBJ2-7; perhaps TRBD1 as D (5 bases). The CDR3 loop spans 11 amino acids. Per the germline V gene, CDR1 is SEHNR and CDR2 is FQNEAQ (reference sequence). Trimming pared 4 bases from V and 9 bases from J, leaving 10 bases between. The CDR3 nucleotides read TGTGCCAGCAGCTCAGGGTTCGGGCAGTACGTC. This translates into CASSSGFGQYV.

This clonotype was observed a handful of times. V gene TRBV10-3 combines with J gene TRBJ2-2; 7 nucleotides match TRBD1. CDR3 length equals 15 residues. The V gene end was trimmed by 6 bases and the J gene end by 2 bases; junction bases not matched to a gene: 6. The germline CDR1 and CDR2 sequences are ENHRY and SYGVKD. CDR3 bases: TGTGCCATCAGCACCGGGACAGCCAACACCGGGGAGCTGTTTTTT. Its translation: CAISTGTANTGELFF.

The V gene is TRBV4-2, the J gene TRBJ1-2, with D unclear. The V gene's germline CDR1 is LGHNA and CDR2 YNFKEQ. The CDR3 is made up of 14 amino acids. V dropped 1 base and J dropped 14 bases, with 20 bases sitting between them. The CDR3: CASSQGGTVKVYTF. CDR3 DNA sequence: TGTGCCAGCAGCCAAGGTGGCACAGTAAAGGTGTATACCTTC.

This chain links TRBV4-1 with TRBJ2-5; tentatively, D is TRBD2 (6 bases). Germline V gives CDR1 MGHRA, CDR2 YSYEKL. This CDR3 comprises 16 residues. The V and J ends lost 3 bases and 4 bases respectively, with 18 bases between them. In DNA, the CDR3 is TGCGCCAGCAGCCAGGTTCCGGAGGGACTTCTAGAGACCCAGTACTTC. The encoded protein is CASSQVPEGLLETQYF.

This clonotype was seen a handful of times. The chain recombines TRBV6-5 with TRBJ1-2; possibly TRBD1 for D (5 bases). CDR1 and CDR2 from the germline V gene are MNHEY and SVGAGI. V was pared by 4 bases and J by 4 bases, with 13 bases between. The CDR3 totals 14 residues. CDR3 sequence: CASSSTGTGYGYTF. CDR3 nucleotide sequence: TGTGCCAGCAGTTCCACCGGGACGGGCTATGGCTACACCTTC.